This T cell receptor beta chain was captured by sequencing in a study of cytotoxic CD8 clonotypes in ibrutinib-treated CLL. Whole-study context: The subjects consisted of 11 relapsed/refractory and about 14 treatment-naive individuals, with fewer than 18 IGHV unmutated.

The table came from immunoSEQ multiplex PCR; TCRdb's copy has only in-frame clones and leaves some out. Of around 15,000 clones listed, approximately 67% are singletons. Trimming stripped 4 bases from V and 5 bases from J, with 13 bases between. This CDR3 is 14 amino acids long. The germline gives CDR1 SGHDN, CDR2 FVKESK. Sequenced material: PBMCs, taken before ibrutinib treatment. The TCR comes from a human donor with chronic lymphocytic leukemia. The chain has TRBV14 and TRBJ2-3; the D gene is possibly TRBD2 (6 bases). The CDR3 nucleotides read TGTGCCAGCAGCCTCACGGACGGGGGAGATACGCAGTATTTT. Translation: CASSLTDGGDTQYF.